The 8 T cell receptor beta chains given below trace back to one sample, sequenced in a study of blood T cells in healthy people across ages. Primed by a sample-barcoded 5' primer and a J-beta primer mix, a second PCR proceeded for about 7 to 11 cycles. From the 5' RACE reads, TCRdb called clonotypes with MiXCR, one entry per CDR3 protein. The sample yields around 2 million distinct CDR3 sequences, 35% to 50% seen once. Material: blood. These TCRs come from a human donor in good health.

This rearrangement joins TRBV2 to TRBJ1-1; D is unclear. CDR3 size: 14 residues. Deletions cut 8 bases from V and 1 base from J, with 14 bases between. CDR1 and CDR2 (germline): SNHLY, FYNNEI. The CDR3 nucleotides read TGTGCCAGCCGGCCGGGCCTACCGAACACTGAAGCTTTCTTT. Its protein is CASRPGLPNTEAFF.

This clonotype occurred a few times. This rearrangement joins TRBV20-1 to TRBJ2-5; TRBD2 is a possible D gene (6 bases). The ends were cut back, 6 bases at V and 2 bases at J, with 16 bases in the middle. CDR3 size: 14 residues. Germline V lookup: CDR1 DFQATT, CDR2 SNEGSKA (reference sequence). DNA of the CDR3: TGCAGTGCCCCGGTGGTCGGGGGACAAGAGACCCAGTACTTC. It codes for CSAPVVGGQETQYF.

The chain carries TRBV7-3 and TRBJ2-3; the D gene is possibly TRBD1 (5 bases). The CDR3 consists of 17 residues. The germline V gene encodes CDR1 SGHTA and CDR2 FQGTGA. V shed 5 bases and J shed 1 base, with 19 bases lying between them. This chain's CDR3 is CASSPTGLGLGTDTQYF. The DNA for the CDR3 is TGTGCCAGCAGCCCAACCGGGTTGGGGCTAGGCACAGATACGCAGTATTTT.

Ten or more counts support this clonotype. The chain is built from TRBV12-3 or TRBV12-4 and TRBJ1-2; tentatively, D is TRBD1 (5 bases). CDR3 length: 13 residues. Trimming cost V 2 bases and J 8 bases, with 12 bases left between them. CDR3 loop: CASSLRRGWGYTF. The CDR3 bases are TGTGCCAGCAGTTTACGGAGGGGATGGGGCTACACCTTC.

This clonotype was seen a handful of times. The CDR3 nucleotides are TGCGCCAGCAGCCAAGTGGGGACAGGGCTCTATGGCTACACCTTC. Translated: CASSQVGTGLYGYTF. The chain recombines TRBV4-3 with TRBJ1-2, with 9 nucleotides matching TRBD1. Germline-derived CDR1 and CDR2 are LGHNA and YSLEER. J lost 4 bases, V lost 1 base, and 4 bases had no gene match. This CDR3 has 15 residues.

The chain carries TRBV4-3 and TRBJ2-5; weak D call: TRBD1 (6 bases). The CDR3 contains 18 residues. The V end lost 0 bases, the J end lost 1 base, and 18 bases lay between the germline ends. Germline CDR1 and CDR2: LGHNA and YSLEER. The CDR3: CASSQDAFSGQLQETQYF. The CDR3 DNA reads TGCGCCAGCAGCCAAGACGCGTTCTCCGGACAGCTCCAAGAGACCCAGTACTTC.

This clonotype was seen just once. The CDR3 DNA follows: TGTGCCAGCAGCCGCGCTACGACGAATAACTATGGCTACACCTTC. Amino acids: CASSRATTNNYGYTF. The V call is TRBV27, the J call TRBJ1-2; the D is unclear. The length of the CDR3 is 15 residues. Germline lookup yields CDR1 MNHEY and CDR2 SMNVEV (reference sequence). Trimming removed 6 bases from V and 1 base from J, with 15 bases in between.

On this clonotype itself: One end of the junction fails to match germline, which may point to a read error. CDR3 DNA: TGTGCCACCAGCATGAGCGGGGTGAACTACGCGCAGTACTTC. Encoded protein: CATSMSGVNYAQYF. The chain couples TRBV15 to TRBJ2-7; the match to TRBD2 covers 7 bases. CDR1 is LNHNV and CDR2 is YYDKDF in the germline V gene (reference sequence). The CDR3 length is 14 residues.